This TCR beta chain was identified in a study of cytomegalovirus exposure and HLA in healthy donors. Across the study: In an earlier analysis, around 100 million unique TCR beta sequences were found from about 190 million T cells.

General study results and limits: Information on immune exposure was restricted to one variable (CMV serostatus).

The PCR was carried out with 60 Vbeta primers and 13 Jbeta primers. Assay used: immunoSEQ multiplex PCR; TCRdb lists only in-frame clones, some missing. Among roughly 200,000 clones listed, over 80% were seen once. As concerns this clone: Its antigen is unidentified.

Germline V CDR1 and CDR2: LNHDA, SQIVND (reference sequence). The CDR3 has 13 residues. Trimming removed 3 bases at V and 7 bases at J, with 12 bases between. The source is a boy younger than 10 in good health and CMV-seronegative. The specimen sequenced was PBMCs. The V and J genes are TRBV19 and TRBJ2-5; D is unclear. The CDR3 DNA sequence: TGTGCCAGTAGTATGCGCCCAACGGGGACCCAGTACTTC. Translated, it gives CASSMRPTGTQYF.